This T cell receptor beta chain was identified in a study of T cells expressing NK-cell markers. Study-wide background: From sorted CD3+CD56+NKG2C+, CD3+CD56+NKG2C- and CD3+CD56-NKG2C+ T cells came the TCR beta repertoires. Study-level points and caveats: Each of several donors carried dominant NKG2C+ clonotypes accounting for about 1.0-7.0% of CD8+ T cells. A few of the donors also had these clonotypes leading their CD3+CD56-NKG2C+ fraction.

From germline, CDR1 is DFQATT and CDR2 SNEGSKA (reference sequence). The length of the CDR3 is 16 residues. With regard to this clonotype: Its cognate antigen is unknown.

From the 5' RACE reads, TCRdb lists one entry per CDR3 protein and no DNA. Its table records roughly 170,000 distinct CDR3 sequences. Sequences were obtained from blood T cells: a sorted CD56 or NKG2C T cell subset, CD4+ or CD8+ T cells, or bulk PBMC T cells (not recorded which). This TCR came from a woman between 18 and 70 years old in good health. This chain uses TRBV20-1 with TRBJ1-6. The CDR3 here is CSARLVHSSYNSPLHF.